This TCR beta chain was sequenced during a study of shared clonotypes between healthy human individuals. The naive CD8 population came from CD45RO-negative cells selected for CCR7, without terminally differentiated effector memory CD45RA+ cells. Trimming cost V 3 bases and J 2 bases, with 15 bases left between them. The CDR3 covers 15 residues. Per the germline V gene, CDR1 is SGDLS and CDR2 is YYNGEE. Libraries were prepared by immunoSEQ multiplex PCR; TCRdb keeps only in-frame clonotypes and omits some of them. Of approximately 2,000,000 clones listed, 93% are singletons. The chain recombines TRBV9 with TRBJ2-7, with D possibly TRBD1 on 6 matching bases. The receptor comes from a young man in good health. Some clones in this sample may be carry-over from other donors' samples. Sequencing was carried out using naive CD8+ T cells from PBMCs. The CDR3 nucleotides are TGTGCCAGCAGCGCCGAACAGGGACCTGCCTACGAGCAGTACTTC. It encodes CASSAEQGPAYEQYF.